This record covers a single T cell receptor beta chain. Its antigen is still unknown. Time point meaning: new active TB diagnosis, blood taken before or within 7 days of starting treatment. This record belongs to a study of T cells in tuberculosis. Across the whole study: A South African cohort included IGRA-negative adolescents, latently infected IGRA-positive adolescents and adults with active tuberculosis. Blood was taken before or within 7 days of anti-tuberculosis therapy. Whole-study results and caveats: Active tuberculosis cases were adults; controls were adolescents. GMM-specific TCRs were nearer to active tuberculosis alpha repertoires, suggesting expansion.

Germline V gene lookup returns CDR1 LNHDA and CDR2 SQIVND (reference sequence). V was trimmed by 5 bases and J by 1 base, leaving 11 bases between them. CDR3 length: 14 amino acids. The method was immunoSEQ multiplex PCR; TCRdb's version includes in-frame clones alone and lacks a portion of them. This table holds some 31,000 clones, 80% to 95% found once. The sequencing used PBMCs, collected at tuberculosis diagnosis. The clonotype was recovered from an adult with tuberculosis. The chain combines TRBV19 with TRBJ1-1; no definite D call. The CDR3 loop reads CASSFQYQNTEAFF. The CDR3 DNA sequence: TGTGCCAGTAGTTTCCAGTACCAGAACACTGAAGCTTTCTTT.